The text below deals with one T cell receptor (beta chain). Per the authors' pipeline: Reference gene primer amplification in the assay estimated nucleated cell counts. TCRdb keeps only in-frame clones here, not all; method: immunoSEQ multiplex PCR. V, J and clone size were drawn from that table, and D and trimming were deduced from the DNA. This table has some 38,000 clones, around 70% appearing once. The record originates from a study of blood T cell repertoires in COVID-19. Study-level information: Samples came from the United States, Italy and Spain, spanning acute and convalescent COVID-19. From T cells, B-cell-depleted T cells, or PBMCs came the material, which was cDNA or gDNA.

The V and J ends lost 0 bases and 4 bases respectively, with 13 bases between them. The CDR3 covers 16 residues. In germline, CDR1 is SGHNT, CDR2 YYREEE (reference sequence). Followed over time, Seattle patients had been enrolled while infection was active. The source of this sequence is a man between 65 and 79 years old with COVID-19, enrolled during active disease. The chain recombines TRBV5-4 with TRBJ2-2; D might be TRBD2 (5 bases). The sequencing input was peripheral blood. The CDR3 DNA reads TGTGCCAGCAGCTTGGGAGGGTCGGTGGGCACCGGGGAGCTGTTTTTT. Encoded protein: CASSLGGSVGTGELFF.